The rows below give T cell receptor beta chains drawn from one sample of a study of T cell responses to AZD1222 COVID-19 vaccine. The method was immunoSEQ multiplex PCR; TCRdb's version includes in-frame clones alone and lacks a portion of them. The top ten clones hold 0.5% to 0.7% of a sample with hundreds of thousands of clones, roughly 93% of them seen once. The sample in question was peripheral blood, obtained 28 days after the second AZD1222 dose. The origin of the receptors is an adult who received the AZD1222 COVID-19 vaccine. Each CDR3 is given with its conserved first and last residue. Each record gives: V gene, clone size, J gene, D gene, CDR3 protein, CDR3 DNA. The D gene is left open where the match is weak. Not every row has a clone size; where given, it reads once, few, many or a size class.

>TRBV28|-|TRBJ2-1|TRBD2
CASTTGSGSYNEQFF
TGTGCCAGTACGACCGGTAGCGGGAGCTACAATGAGCAGTTCTTC
>TRBV3-1/TRBV3-2|-|TRBJ2-1|-
CASSLRTLSSYNEQFF
TGTGCCAGCAGCCTCCGGACACTGAGCTCCTACAATGAGCAGTTCTTC
>TRBV3-1/TRBV3-2|few|TRBJ2-1|-
CASSQGSAVNEQFF
TGTGCCAGCAGCCAAGGAAGCGCGGTCAATGAGCAGTTCTTC
>TRBV2|once|TRBJ2-1|-
CASSEIQDYNEQFF
TGTGCCAGCAGTGAAATCCAGGACTACAATGAGCAGTTCTTC
>TRBV28|-|TRBJ2-2|-
CASIAGAGELFF
TGTGCCAGCATCGCCGGCGCCGGGGAGCTGTTTTTT
>TRBV5-1|few|TRBJ1-5|-
CASSLAPREAQHF
TGCGCCAGCAGCTTGGCCCCGCGGGAAGCCCAGCATTTT
>TRBV28|-|TRBJ1-3|-
CASNGGSGNTIYF
TGTGCCAGCAATGGGGGTTCCGGAAACACCATATATTTT
>TRBV13|few|TRBJ2-3|TRBD2
CASNTLAGGPDTQYF
TGTGCCAGCAACACCCTAGCGGGAGGGCCAGATACGCAGTATTTT
>TRBV6-1|-|TRBJ2-1|-
CASSALGASEDNEQFF
TGTGCCAGCAGTGCCTTAGGGGCTTCCGAGGACAATGAGCAGTTCTTC
>TRBV5-6|-|TRBJ2-7|TRBD1
CASSLANRGTGHYEQYF
TGTGCCAGCAGCTTGGCAAACCGCGGGACAGGACACTACGAGCAGTACTTC
>TRBV7-3|-|TRBJ2-5|-
CASSLGIKETQYF
TGTGCCAGCAGCCTCGGAATCAAAGAGACCCAGTACTTC
>TRBV29-1|-|TRBJ1-1|-
CSVSREVAFF
TGCAGCGTCAGCCGGGAAGTAGCCTTCTTT
>TRBV6-1|-|TRBJ1-6|-
CASSEAGPGADSPLHF
TGTGCCAGCAGTGAAGCTGGGCCGGGGGCAGATTCACCCCTCCACTTT
>TRBV21-1|-|TRBJ1-6|-
CASSKECWGHLSSYNSPLHF
TGTGCCAGCAGCAAAGAGTGTTGGGGCCACCTTAGCTCCTATAATTCACCCCTCCACTTT
>TRBV21-1|-|TRBJ2-7|-
CASSGAGGSYEQYF
TGTGCCAGCAGCGGGGCGGGAGGATCCTACGAGCAGTACTTC
>TRBV6-4|few|TRBJ2-1|-
CASSDGAESYNEQFF
TGTGCCAGCAGTGACGGGGCCGAGTCCTACAATGAGCAGTTCTTC
>TRBV5-1|-|TRBJ1-4|-
CASSLGATPEKLFF
TGCGCCAGCAGCTTGGGGGCAACTCCTGAAAAACTGTTTTTT
>TRBV3-1/TRBV3-2|-|TRBJ1-3|-
CASSQVRDFGNTIYF
TGTGCCAGCAGCCAAGTGAGGGATTTTGGAAACACCATATATTTT
>TRBV20-1|-|TRBJ1-1|-
CSASSPTNTEAFF
TGCAGTGCTAGTTCCCCCACAAACACTGAAGCTTTCTTT
>TRBV5-6|-|TRBJ2-1|TRBD2
CASSLSSGRAQSLHEQFF
TGTGCCAGCAGCTTGTCTAGCGGGAGGGCCCAATCTTTGCATGAGCAGTTCTTC
>TRBV12-5|-|TRBJ1-1|-
CASSAQFNTEAFF
TGTGCTAGCAGTGCCCAGTTTAACACTGAAGCTTTCTTT
>TRBV4-1|-|TRBJ1-2|-
CASSPISRGDYGYTF
TGCGCCAGCAGCCCCATCAGTCGGGGAGACTATGGCTACACCTTC
>TRBV9|-|TRBJ2-7|-
CASSPRGGLLTYEQYF
TGTGCCAGCAGCCCTAGGGGGGGACTCCTAACCTACGAGCAGTACTTC
>TRBV2|-|TRBJ1-2|TRBD1
CASGDREFYGYTF
TGTGCCAGCGGGGACAGGGAATTCTATGGCTACACCTTC
>TRBV28|once|TRBJ1-2|-
CASSGGGASYTF
TGTGCCAGCAGTGGTGGAGGGGCGAGCTACACCTTC
>TRBV5-1|-|TRBJ2-7|-
CASSRDTTFDEQYF
TGCGCCAGCAGCCGGGACACGACCTTCGACGAGCAGTACTTC
>TRBV11-3|-|TRBJ2-1|-
CASSLAPNNEQFF
TGTGCCAGCAGCTTAGCACCCAACAATGAGCAGTTCTTC
>TRBV3-1/TRBV3-2|-|TRBJ2-3|-
CASRSADTQYF
TGTGCCAGCAGGTCGGCGGATACGCAGTATTTT
>TRBV2|-|TRBJ1-4|-
CASSEPGGAIEKLFF
TGTGCCAGCAGTGAACCGGGGGGCGCGATCGAAAAACTGTTTTTT
>TRBV6-5|-|TRBJ1-6|-
CATNPGEGLPLHF
TGTGCCACCAACCCCGGGGAAGGTTTACCCCTCCACTTT
>TRBV7-8|-|TRBJ2-1|-
CASSLYTGYNEQFF
TGTGCCAGCAGCTTATATACGGGTTACAATGAGCAGTTCTTC
>TRBV6-2/TRBV6-3|-|TRBJ2-7|TRBD1
CASSYGDRAHSYEQYF
TGTGCCAGCAGTTACGGGGACAGGGCCCACTCCTACGAGCAGTACTTC
>TRBV19|-|TRBJ1-3|-
CASSYGNTIYF
TGTGCCAGTAGTTATGGAAACACCATATATTTT
>TRBV9|-|TRBJ1-1|-
CASSRTGIQEAFF
TGTGCCAGCAGCCGTACCGGGATACAAGAAGCTTTCTTT
>TRBV29-1|-|TRBJ2-2|-
CSVEVSRSNTGELFF
TGCAGCGTTGAGGTCAGCCGCTCGAACACCGGGGAGCTGTTTTTT
>TRBV18|-|TRBJ2-5|-
CASSPMTGSQETQYF
TGTGCCAGCTCACCAATGACAGGATCCCAAGAGACCCAGTACTTC
>TRBV3-1/TRBV3-2|-|TRBJ1-2|TRBD1
CASSQDSGQGGGYTF
TGTGCCAGCAGCCAAGATTCGGGACAGGGCGGTGGCTACACCTTC
>TRBV11-2|-|TRBJ2-7|TRBD2
CASSPTTSGRWGSNEQYF
TGTGCCAGCAGCCCGACGACTAGCGGGAGGTGGGGTTCAAACGAGCAGTACTTC
>TRBV5-1|-|TRBJ2-3|-
CASSSDGTRTDTQYF
TGCGCCAGCAGCTCCGACGGGACGAGAACAGATACGCAGTATTTT
>TRBV28|-|TRBJ2-1|TRBD2
CASSTLAGVVDEQFF
TGTGCCAGCAGCACACTAGCGGGAGTTGTCGATGAGCAGTTCTTC
>TRBV19|-|TRBJ2-3|-
CASRRISRGYTDTQYF
TGTGCCAGTAGGAGGATATCGAGGGGTTACACAGATACGCAGTATTTT
>TRBV5-1|-|TRBJ2-5|-
CASSLALQETQYF
TGCGCCAGCAGCTTAGCACTCCAAGAGACCCAGTACTTC
>TRBV24-1|-|TRBJ2-3|TRBD2
CATSGTSGPTDTQYF
TGTGCCACCAGTGGGACTAGCGGCCCCACAGATACGCAGTATTTT
>TRBV11-2|-|TRBJ1-1|-
CASRSQENTEAFF
TGTGCCAGCAGGTCCCAGGAGAACACTGAAGCTTTCTTT
>TRBV28|-|TRBJ1-5|TRBD1
CAVQGAFSYSNQPQHF
TGTGCCGTCCAGGGGGCTTTTTCTTATAGCAATCAGCCCCAGCATTTT